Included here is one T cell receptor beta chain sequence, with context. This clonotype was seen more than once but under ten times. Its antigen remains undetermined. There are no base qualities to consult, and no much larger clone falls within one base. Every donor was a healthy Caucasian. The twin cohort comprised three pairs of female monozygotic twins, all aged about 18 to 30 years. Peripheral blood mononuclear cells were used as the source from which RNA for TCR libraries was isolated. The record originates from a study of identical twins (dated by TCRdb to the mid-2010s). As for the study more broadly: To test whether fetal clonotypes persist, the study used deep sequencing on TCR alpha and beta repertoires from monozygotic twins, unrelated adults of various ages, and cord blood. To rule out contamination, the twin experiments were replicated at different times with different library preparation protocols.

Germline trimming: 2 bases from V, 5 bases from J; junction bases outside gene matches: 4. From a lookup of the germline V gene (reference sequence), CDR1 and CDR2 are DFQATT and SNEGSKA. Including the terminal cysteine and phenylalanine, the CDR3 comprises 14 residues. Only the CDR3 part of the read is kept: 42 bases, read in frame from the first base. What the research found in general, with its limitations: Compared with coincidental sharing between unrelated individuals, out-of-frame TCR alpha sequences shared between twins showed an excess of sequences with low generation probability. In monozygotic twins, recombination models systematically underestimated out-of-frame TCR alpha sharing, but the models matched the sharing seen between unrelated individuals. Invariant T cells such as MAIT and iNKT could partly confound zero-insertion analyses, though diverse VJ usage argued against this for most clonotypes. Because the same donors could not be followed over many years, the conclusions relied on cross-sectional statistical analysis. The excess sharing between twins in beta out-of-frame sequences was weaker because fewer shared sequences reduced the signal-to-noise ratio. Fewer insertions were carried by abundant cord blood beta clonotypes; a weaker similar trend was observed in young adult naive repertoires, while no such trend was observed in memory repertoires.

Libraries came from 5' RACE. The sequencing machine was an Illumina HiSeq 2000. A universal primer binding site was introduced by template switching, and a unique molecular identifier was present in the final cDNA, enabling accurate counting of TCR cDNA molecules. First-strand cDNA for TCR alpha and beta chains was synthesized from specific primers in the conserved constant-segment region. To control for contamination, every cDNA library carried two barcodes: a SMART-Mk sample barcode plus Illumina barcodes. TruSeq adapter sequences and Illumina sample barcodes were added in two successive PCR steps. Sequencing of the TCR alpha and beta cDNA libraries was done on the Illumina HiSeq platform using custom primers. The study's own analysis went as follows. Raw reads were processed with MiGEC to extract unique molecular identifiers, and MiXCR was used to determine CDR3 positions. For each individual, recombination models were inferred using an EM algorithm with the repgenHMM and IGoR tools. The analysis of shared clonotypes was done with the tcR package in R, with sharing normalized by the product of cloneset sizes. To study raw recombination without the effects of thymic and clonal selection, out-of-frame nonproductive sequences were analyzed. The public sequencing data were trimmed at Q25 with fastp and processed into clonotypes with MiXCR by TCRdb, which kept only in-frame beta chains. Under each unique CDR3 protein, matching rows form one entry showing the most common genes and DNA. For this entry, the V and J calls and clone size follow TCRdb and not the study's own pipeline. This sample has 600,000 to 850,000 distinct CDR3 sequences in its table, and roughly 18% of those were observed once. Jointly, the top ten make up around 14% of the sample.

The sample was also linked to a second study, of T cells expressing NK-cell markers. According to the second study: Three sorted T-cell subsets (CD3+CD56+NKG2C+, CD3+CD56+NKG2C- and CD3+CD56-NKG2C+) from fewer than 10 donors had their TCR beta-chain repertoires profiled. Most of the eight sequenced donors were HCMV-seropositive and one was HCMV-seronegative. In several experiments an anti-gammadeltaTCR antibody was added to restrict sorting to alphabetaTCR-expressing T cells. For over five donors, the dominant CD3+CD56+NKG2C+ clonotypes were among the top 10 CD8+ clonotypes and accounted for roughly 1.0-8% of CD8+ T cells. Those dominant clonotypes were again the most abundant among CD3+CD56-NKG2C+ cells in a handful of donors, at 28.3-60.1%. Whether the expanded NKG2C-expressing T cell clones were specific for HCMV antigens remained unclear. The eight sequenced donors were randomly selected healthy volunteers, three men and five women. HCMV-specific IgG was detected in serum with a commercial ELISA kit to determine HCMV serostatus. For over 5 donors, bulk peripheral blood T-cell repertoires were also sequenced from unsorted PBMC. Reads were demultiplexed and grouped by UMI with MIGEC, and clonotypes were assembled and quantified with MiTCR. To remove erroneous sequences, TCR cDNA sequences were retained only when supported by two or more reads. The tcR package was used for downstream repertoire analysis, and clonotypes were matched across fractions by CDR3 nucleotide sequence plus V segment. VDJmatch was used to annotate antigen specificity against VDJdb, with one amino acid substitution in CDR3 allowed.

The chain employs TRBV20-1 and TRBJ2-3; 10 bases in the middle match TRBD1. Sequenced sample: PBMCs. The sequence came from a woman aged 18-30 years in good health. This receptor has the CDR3 CSARWDRGIDTQYF. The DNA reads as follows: TGCAGTGCTAGATGGGACAGGGGCATAGATACGCAGTATTTT.